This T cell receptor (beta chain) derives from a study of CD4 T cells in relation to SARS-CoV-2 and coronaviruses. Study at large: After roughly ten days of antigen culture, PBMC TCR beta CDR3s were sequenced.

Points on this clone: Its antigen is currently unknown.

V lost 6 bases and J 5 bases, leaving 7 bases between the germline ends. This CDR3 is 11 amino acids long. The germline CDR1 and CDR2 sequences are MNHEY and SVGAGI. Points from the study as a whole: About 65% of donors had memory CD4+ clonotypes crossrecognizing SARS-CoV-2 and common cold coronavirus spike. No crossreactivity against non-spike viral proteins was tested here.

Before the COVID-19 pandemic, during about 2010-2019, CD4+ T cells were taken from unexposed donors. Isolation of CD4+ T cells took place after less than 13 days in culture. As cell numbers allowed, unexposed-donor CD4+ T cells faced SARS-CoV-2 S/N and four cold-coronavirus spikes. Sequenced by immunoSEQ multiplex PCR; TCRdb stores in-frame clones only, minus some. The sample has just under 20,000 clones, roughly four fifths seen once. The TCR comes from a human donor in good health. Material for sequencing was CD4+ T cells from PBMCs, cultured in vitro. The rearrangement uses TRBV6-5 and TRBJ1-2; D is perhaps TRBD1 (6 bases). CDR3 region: CASRQGYGYTF. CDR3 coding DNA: TGTGCCAGCAGACAGGGATATGGCTACACCTTC.